This TCR beta chain was profiled in a study of early stage breast cancer tumors. CDR3 size: 13 residues. Germline assignment: CDR1 MDHEN and CDR2 SYDVKM. The V end was cut by 4 bases, the J end by 8 bases, with 14 bases between. Using immunoSEQ multiplex PCR, the repertoire was profiled, and TCRdb retains in-frame clones only, with some absent. Of about 14,000 clones in the sample, about 88% are singletons; the top ten hold over 4.5%. The sequenced sample consisted of normal breast tissue next to the tumor. The chain combines TRBV28 with TRBJ1-2; possible D gene TRBD1, 5 bases. The TCR comes from a person aged 30 to 39 with breast cancer. The DNA for the CDR3 is TGTGCCAGCAGTTCCACCGGGTGGGGGGGCTACACCTTC. Residues: CASSSTGWGGYTF.